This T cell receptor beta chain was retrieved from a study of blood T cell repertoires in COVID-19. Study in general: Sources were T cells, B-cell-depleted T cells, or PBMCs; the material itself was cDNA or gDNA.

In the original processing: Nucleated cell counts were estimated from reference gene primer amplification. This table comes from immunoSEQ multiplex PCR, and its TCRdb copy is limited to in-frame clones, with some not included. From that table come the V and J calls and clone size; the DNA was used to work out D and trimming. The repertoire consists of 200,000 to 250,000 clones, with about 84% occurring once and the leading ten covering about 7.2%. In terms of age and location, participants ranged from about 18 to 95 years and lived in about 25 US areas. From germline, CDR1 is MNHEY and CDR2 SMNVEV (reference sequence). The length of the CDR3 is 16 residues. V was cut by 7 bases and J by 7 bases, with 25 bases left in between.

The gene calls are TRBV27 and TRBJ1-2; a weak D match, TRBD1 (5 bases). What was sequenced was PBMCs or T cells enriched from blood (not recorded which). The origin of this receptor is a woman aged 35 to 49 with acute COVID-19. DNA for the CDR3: TGTGCCAGCACCCCATTCGGGGGTTCGGCTAATAGTGGCTACACCTTC. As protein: CASTPFGGSANSGYTF.